This T cell receptor beta chain is drawn from a study of shared clonotypes between healthy human individuals. V was clipped by 4 bases and J by 6 bases; unmatched bases: 10. The CDR3 spans 15 residues. The germline CDR1 and CDR2 sequences are SGHNT and YYREEE (reference sequence). Method: immunoSEQ multiplex PCR; TCRdb's copy keeps in-frame clones and lacks some. Of a few million clones listed, approximately 93% are singletons. V is TRBV5-4 and J is TRBJ1-1; 9 bases agree with TRBD1. The TCR comes from a man between 18 and 29 years old in good health. Some clones in this sample may be carry-over from other donors' samples. The sequencing sample was made of naive CD4+ T cells from PBMCs. Subset indicated: CD45RA+ positively selected. Here the CDR3 reads CASSPRQGEGAEAFF. In nucleotides, the CDR3 is TGTGCCAGCAGCCCCAGACAGGGGGAAGGCGCTGAAGCTTTCTTT. Full variable domain (remainder filled in from reference TRBV5-4 and TRBJ1-1): ETGVTQSPTHLIKTRGQQVTLRCSSQSGHNTVSWYQQALGQGPQFIFQYYREEENGRGNFPPRFSGLQFPNYSSELNVNALELDDSALYLCASSPRQGEGAEAFFGQGTRLTVV.